Each of the 31 T cell receptor beta chains below was sequenced from the same sample in a study of early T cells in non-severe SARS-CoV-2 infection. From the 5' RACE reads, TCRdb called clonotypes with MiXCR, one entry per CDR3 protein. In the table there are more than 60,000 distinct CDR3 sequences, more than 4% of which are singletons. The sample consisted of whole blood. The source of these receptors is an adult who was a healthcare worker with PCR-confirmed SARS-CoV-2 infection or an uninfected control (not recorded which).

This clonotype has a count of ten or more. The rearrangement uses TRBV19 and TRBJ2-1, with 11 bases aligning to TRBD1. V shed 3 bases and J 7 bases; nucleotides not matched to a gene: 11. There are 17 residues in the CDR3. Germline lookup yields CDR1 LNHDA and CDR2 SQIVND (reference sequence). CDR3 amino acids: CASSMLFRGQGANEQFF. The DNA for the CDR3 is TGTGCCAGTAGTATGTTGTTCCGTGGACAGGGGGCTAATGAGCAGTTCTTC.

This clonotype occurred many times. The V call is TRBV29-1, the J call TRBJ2-1; D is undetermined. The CDR3 spans 16 residues. Germline CDR1 and CDR2: SQVTM and ANQGSEA. With 1 base removed from V and 2 bases from J, the gap between germline ends came to 15 bases. CDR3 loop: CSVEGAKTGAYNEQFF. Here the CDR3 DNA reads TGCAGCGTTGAAGGGGCTAAAACGGGCGCCTACAATGAGCAGTTCTTC.

This clonotype showed up many times. This rearrangement joins TRBV4-3 to TRBJ2-7; D possibly matches TRBD1 or TRBD2 (5 bases each). Germline values: CDR1 LGHNA, CDR2 YSLEER. The length of the CDR3 is 14 residues. Trimming took 4 bases from V and 2 from J, leaving 12 bases between them. CDR3 DNA: TGCGCCAGCAGCCTCCGGGACGGTCCCTACGAGCAGTACTTC. It is translated as CASSLRDGPYEQYF.

This clonotype was detected many times. The chain uses TRBV24-1 and TRBJ2-1; D is unclear. The CDR3 covers 15 residues. Per germline, CDR1 KGHDR and CDR2 SFDVKD. The germline V and J ends were trimmed by 3 bases and 4 bases, with 12 bases remaining between them. The CDR3, as DNA: TGTGCCACCAGTGATCCCCTGGAAAAGTACAATGAGCAGTTCTTC. Translation gives CATSDPLEKYNEQFF.

This clonotype has at least ten counts. The J gene is TRBJ2-2, the V gene TRBV11-2; 7 bases map to TRBD2. Germline values: CDR1 SGHAT, CDR2 FQNNGV. This CDR3 contains 17 residues. The ends lost 7 bases at V and 0 bases at J; junction bases unmatched: 11. This CDR3 is CASTWGGSGANTGELFF. In DNA form, the CDR3 reads TGTGCCAGCACCTGGGGGGGGAGCGGAGCGAACACCGGGGAGCTGTTTTTT.

The rearrangement joins TRBV7-9 to TRBJ2-5; 7 positions agree with TRBD2. J lost 5 bases, V lost 9 bases, and 18 bases had no gene match. The CDR3 consists of 16 residues. The germline gives CDR1 SEHNR, CDR2 FQNEAQ (reference sequence). The CDR3 DNA follows: TGTGCCAGTACAAGGGACTATCAAAAAAGTGGGGAGACCCAGTACTTC. This codes for CASTRDYQKSGETQYF.

This clonotype was counted ten times or more. The chain links TRBV5-4 to TRBJ2-6, with D possibly matching TRBD2 (6 bases). This CDR3 is 18 amino acids long. Trimming stripped 3 bases from V and 2 bases from J, with 18 bases between. CDR1 SGHNT and CDR2 YYREEE come from the germline V gene (reference sequence). Written as DNA, the CDR3 is TGTGCCAGCAGCTATGCGTTGGCGGGGATACCTGGGGCCAACGTCCTGACTTTC. Protein sequence: CASSYALAGIPGANVLTF.

There are many counts of this clonotype. This rearrangement joins TRBV4-3 to TRBJ2-3; no clear D gene. The CDR3 is 15 amino acids. Trimming removed 1 base from V and 5 bases from J, with 13 bases in between. CDR1 and CDR2 from the germline V gene are LGHNA and YSLEER. The CDR3: CASSQGRLRLDTQYF. CDR3 DNA: TGCGCCAGCAGCCAAGGCCGACTCCGGCTAGATACGCAGTATTTT.

The chain is built from TRBV6-5 and TRBJ1-6; D is unclear. Germline assignment: CDR1 MNHEY and CDR2 SVGAGI. The V gene lost 4 bases and the J gene lost 9 bases, with 19 bases spanning the gap. CDR3 length: 16 amino acids. The CDR3 DNA sequence: TGTGCCAGCAGTTCAGTCGAGACGGTTCGTGTTTCACCCCTCCACTTT. Its protein is CASSSVETVRVSPLHF.

In this sample, this clonotype turned up many times. The chain carries TRBV2 and TRBJ2-1; no reliable D call. Germline V gene data show CDR1 as SNHLY and CDR2 as FYNNEI. The CDR3 totals 14 residues. Trimming removed 8 bases from V and 8 bases from J, with 19 bases in between. The CDR3 DNA sequence: TGTGCCAGCGGGTTAGGAGAGGCCAGCGATGAGCAGTTCTTC. Its protein product is CASGLGEASDEQFF.

This clonotype was detected ten times or more. This chain links TRBV7-6 with TRBJ2-1, with TRBD2 as a possible D gene (6 bases). V gave up 5 bases and J gave up 8 bases, with 28 bases separating them. The CDR3 is made up of 18 amino acids. The germline V gene encodes CDR1 SGHVS and CDR2 FNYEAQ. The CDR3 nucleotides are TGTGCCAGCAGCCCAGTGGAGGGACGGACTTATAGCGGCCATGAGCAGTTCTTC. This encodes CASSPVEGRTYSGHEQFF.

The chain recombines TRBV11-2 with TRBJ2-7; 7 bases agree with TRBD2. Per germline, CDR1 SGHAT and CDR2 FQNNGV. V was pared by 5 bases and J by 6 bases, with 13 bases of the junction left unmatched. The CDR3 is 15 residues long. The CDR3 protein is CASSTSGGGPGEQYF. The CDR3 DNA sequence: TGTGCCAGCAGCACTTCGGGCGGGGGACCGGGCGAGCAGTACTTC.

This clonotype was detected many times. V and J are TRBV5-1 and TRBJ2-7; D call uncertain. The CDR3 is 14 amino acids. Germline CDR1 SGHRS, CDR2 YFSETQ. Between the trimmed V and J ends, which lost 3 bases and 0 bases, there was a span of 10 bases. The CDR3 coding sequence is TGCGCCAGCAGCTCCGAACTTAACTCCTACGAGCAGTACTTC. This translates into CASSSELNSYEQYF. The whole variable domain, filled in from reference TRBV5-1 and TRBJ2-7, reads KAGVTQTPRYLIKTRGQQVTLSCSPISGHRSVSWYQQTPGQGLQFLFEYFSETQRNKGNFPGRFSGRQFSNSRSEMNVSTLELGDSALYLCASSSELNSYEQYFGPGTRLTVT.

This clonotype was counted only a few times. The chain uses TRBV2 and TRBJ2-2; 7 bases match TRBD2. Germline V gene sequence: CDR1 SNHLY, CDR2 FYNNEI. The CDR3 is made up of 16 amino acids. Germline trimming cut 4 bases from V and 4 bases from J; bases unmatched to any gene: 9. The CDR3 sequence is CASSVSLAAFTGELFF. As DNA, the CDR3 is TGTGCCAGCAGTGTTAGTCTAGCGGCCTTCACCGGGGAGCTGTTTTTT. The full variable domain, its missing parts supplied by reference TRBV2 and TRBJ2-2, is EPEVTQTPSHQVTQMGQEVILRCVPISNHLYFYWYRQILGQKVEFLVSFYNNEISEKSEIFDDQFSVERPDGSNFTLKIRSTKLEDSAMYFCASSVSLAAFTGELFFGEGSRLTVL.

This clonotype was recorded a few times. The chain recombines TRBV7-9 with TRBJ1-4; possibly TRBD1 for D (5 bases). This CDR3 has 16 residues. The V end was cut by 4 bases, the J end by 10 bases, with 22 bases between. Germline V CDR1 and CDR2: SEHNR, FQNEAQ (reference sequence). This CDR3 reads CASSSEVRQGVGKLFF. The CDR3 DNA reads as TGTGCCAGCAGCTCAGAGGTTCGGCAGGGAGTAGGAAAACTGTTTTTT. The variable domain in full, with the rest retrieved from reference TRBV7-9 and TRBJ1-4, is DTGVSQNPRHKITKRGQNVTFRCDPISEHNRLYWYRQTLGQGPEFLTYFQNEAQLEKSRLLSDRFSAERPKGSFSTLEIQRTEQGDSAMYLCASSSEVRQGVGKLFFGSGTQLSVL.

This clonotype was found many times. The chain combines TRBV7-9 with TRBJ2-7, with 8 bases matching TRBD1. Germline trimming cut 6 bases from V and 2 bases from J; bases unmatched to any gene: 9. Germline CDR1 and CDR2: SEHNR and FQNEAQ (reference sequence). This CDR3 spans 15 amino acids. CDR3 loop: CASSAGTGITYEQYF. The CDR3 DNA is TGTGCCAGCAGTGCCGGGACAGGTATAACCTACGAGCAGTACTTC.

V is TRBV7-3 and J is TRBJ2-1; a possible D gene is TRBD1 (6 bases). V gave up 5 bases and J gave up 10 bases, with 21 bases separating them. CDR1 and CDR2 from the germline V gene are SGHTA and FQGTGA. The CDR3 length is 15 residues. The CDR3 nucleotides read TGTGCCAGCAGCCTATCCGGACAGCTAAGATTCGAGCAGTTCTTC. Translation: CASSLSGQLRFEQFF. Full variable domain (rest looked up from reference TRBV7-3 and TRBJ2-1): GAGVSQTPSNKVTEKGKYVELRCDPISGHTALYWYRQSLGQGPEFLIYFQGTGAADDSGLPNDRFFAVRPEGSVSTLKIQRTERGDSAVYLCASSLSGQLRFEQFFGPGTRLTVL.

The table lists this clonotype with many counts. The chain has TRBV11-2 and TRBJ2-6; the D is unclear. The V and J ends lost 9 bases and 4 bases respectively, with 13 bases between them. This CDR3 spans 14 amino acids. The germline CDR1 and CDR2 sequences are SGHAT and FQNNGV. The chain's CDR3 is CASTIYPGANVLTF. The CDR3 DNA reads as TGTGCCAGTACAATCTACCCGGGGGCCAACGTCCTGACTTTC.

This clonotype came up many times. V and J are TRBV20-1 and TRBJ2-1; 7 nucleotides line up with TRBD2. CDR1 is DFQATT and CDR2 is SNEGSKA in the germline V gene (reference sequence). The CDR3 is made up of 16 amino acids. J lost 8 bases, V lost 4 bases, and 17 bases had no gene match. The CDR3 DNA reads as TGCAGTGCTACCCCCGGGGGGACTACAGAGAGAGATGAGCAGTTCTTC. As protein: CSATPGGTTERDEQFF.

Ten or more counts support this clonotype. The gene calls are TRBV27 and TRBJ1-2; D not resolved. The CDR3 is made up of 15 amino acids. Trimming pared 0 bases from V and 2 bases from J, leaving 10 bases between. Germline loops: CDR1 MNHEY, CDR2 SMNVEV (reference sequence). The CDR3 sequence: CASSLSAGNNYGYTF. The CDR3 nucleotides read TGTGCCAGCAGTTTATCAGCCGGGAACAACTATGGCTACACCTTC.

This clonotype was recorded a few times. The rearrangement joins TRBV19 to TRBJ1-2, with 9 bases aligning to TRBD1. The CDR3 is 15 amino acids. Germline assignment: CDR1 LNHDA and CDR2 SQIVND (reference sequence). With V trimmed by 7 bases and J by 4 bases, 10 bases remained unmatched. CDR3 sequence: CASTRDRVFSYGYTF. CDR3 coding DNA: TGTGCCAGTACCCGGGACAGGGTGTTTAGCTATGGCTACACCTTC.

This clonotype was counted many times. The chain carries TRBV5-1 and TRBJ2-3; TRBD2 matches at 14 bases. V was pared by 2 bases and J by 8 bases, with 13 bases of the junction left unmatched. CDR1 is SGHRS and CDR2 is YFSETQ in the germline V gene. The CDR3 length is 18 residues. The CDR3 loop is CASSLSFMTSGGASTQYF. The CDR3 DNA sequence: TGCGCCAGCAGCTTAAGCTTTATGACTAGCGGGGGGGCCAGTACGCAGTATTTT.

This clonotype was found many times. CDR3 protein: CASSLDWANTEAFF. Here the CDR3 DNA reads TGTGCCAGCAGCTTGGACTGGGCGAACACTGAAGCTTTCTTT. The genes are TRBV5-8 and TRBJ1-1; no reliable D call. The CDR3 is 14 amino acids. CDR1 is SGHTS and CDR2 is YDEGEE in the germline V gene. Trimming cost V 0 bases and J 1 base, with 7 bases left between them.

This clonotype was detected only a few times. V is TRBV29-1 and J is TRBJ1-2; 10 bases are a match to TRBD1. Germline assignment: CDR1 SQVTM and CDR2 ANQGSEA. The V gene end was trimmed by 6 bases and the J gene end by 4 bases; junction bases not matched to a gene: 5. The CDR3 length is 13 residues. This CDR3 reads CSVGQGGGYGYTF. In nucleotides, the CDR3 is TGCAGCGTAGGACAGGGGGGCGGCTATGGCTACACCTTC.

This clonotype was recorded many times. In DNA form, the CDR3 reads TGCAGTGCTCTCCGCGGCGGGAACACTGAAGCTTTCTTT. This codes for CSALRGGNTEAFF. V is TRBV20-1 and J is TRBJ1-1; D not certain. Trimming left V 5 bases short and J 1 base short, with 11 bases between. Germline V gives CDR1 DFQATT, CDR2 SNEGSKA (reference sequence). The CDR3 spans 13 residues.

This clonotype came up a few times. The chain couples TRBV30 to TRBJ2-4, with 7 nucleotides matching TRBD1. Germline trimming cut 5 bases from V and 4 bases from J; bases unmatched to any gene: 11. From germline, CDR1 is GTSNPN and CDR2 SVGIG (reference sequence). The CDR3 consists of 15 residues. The CDR3 here is CAWEGQALMKNIQYF. CDR3 DNA sequence: TGTGCCTGGGAAGGACAGGCCTTGATGAAAAACATTCAGTACTTC.

This clonotype appeared a few times. The rearrangement uses TRBV7-6 and TRBJ2-3, with D unclear. CDR1 is SGHVS, CDR2 FNYEAQ, per germline. V was trimmed by 5 bases and J by 0 bases, leaving 9 bases between them. The CDR3 is made up of 14 amino acids. The CDR3 bases are TGTGCCAGCAGCCCCACCGGGAGCACAGATACGCAGTATTTT. It codes for CASSPTGSTDTQYF.

This clonotype was counted between two and nine times. This chain links TRBV18 with TRBJ2-1; tentative D call: TRBD1 (5 bases). Germline assignment: CDR1 KGHSH and CDR2 LQKENI. Trimming took off 4 bases at V and 2 bases at J, with 18 bases between the two ends. This CDR3 spans 17 amino acids. CDR3 bases: TGTGCCAGCTCACAGACAATGATTACACAGGCCTACAATGAGCAGTTCTTC. As protein: CASSQTMITQAYNEQFF.

CDR3 loop: CATSDFYGYTF. DNA of the CDR3: TGTGCCACCAGTGATTTCTATGGCTACACCTTC. This chain joins TRBV24-1 and TRBJ1-2; D uncertain. V lost 1 base, J lost 4 bases, and 0 bases lay in between. In germline, CDR1 is KGHDR, CDR2 SFDVKD. This CDR3 contains 11 residues.

This clonotype was picked up a small number of times. This chain joins TRBV10-3 and TRBJ2-5, with TRBD2 matching 8 bases. The V and J ends lost 4 bases and 3 bases, in that order; junction bases with no gene match: 1. The CDR3 is made up of 13 amino acids. Per germline, CDR1 ENHRY and CDR2 SYGVKD. The CDR3 sequence is CAISGREEETQYF. The CDR3 DNA sequence: TGTGCCATCAGTGGGCGGGAGGAAGAGACCCAGTACTTC.

This clonotype was found many times. The chain recombines TRBV5-1 with TRBJ1-2; D perhaps matches TRBD1 (6 bases). CDR3 size: 14 residues. V gave up 4 bases and J gave up 0 bases, with 10 bases separating them. CDR1 is SGHRS and CDR2 is YFSETQ in the germline V gene. CDR3 protein: CASSPGQSNYGYTF. CDR3 nucleotide sequence: TGCGCCAGCAGCCCTGGACAGTCTAACTATGGCTACACCTTC.